Listed below are T cell receptor beta chains from one sample, sequenced in a study of OX40 agonist ivuxolimab in advanced cancers. The assay was immunoSEQ multiplex PCR, and TCRdb's table has in-frame clones only and misses some. Of about 80,000 clones detected, 65% to 90% appear once; the ten largest clones hold around 2%. The sequences come from CD4+ or CD8+ T cells sorted from blood, collected in a trial of the OX40 agonist ivuxolimab. The receptors stem from an adult with an advanced solid tumor such as melanoma, head and neck, liver or kidney cancer. CDR3s include the opening cysteine and the closing phenylalanine or tryptophan. The D gene is left open where the match is weak. Clone size is not always given. Where it is, it says once, few, many or a class for expanded clones.

j_call clone_size v_call d_call cdr3_aa cdr3_nt
TRBJ1-5 . TRBV7-8 . CASSLALGNQPQHF TGTGCCAGCAGCTTAGCGCTTGGAAATCAGCCCCAGCATTTT
TRBJ2-5 . TRBV4-1 TRBD2 CASSISGGAGETQYF TGCGCCAGCAGCATTAGCGGGGGGGCCGGAGAGACCCAGTACTTC
TRBJ2-7 . TRBV5-5 . CASSFSTRDPGEQYF TGTGCCAGCAGCTTTAGTACGAGAGATCCGGGGGAGCAGTACTTC
TRBJ1-3 . TRBV9 . CASSAQGPGSGNTIYF TGTGCCAGCAGCGCCCAGGGCCCGGGCTCTGGAAACACCATATATTTT
TRBJ1-4 . TRBV20-1 . CSARDGPKLFF TGCAGTGCTAGGGACGGTCCCAAACTGTTTTTT
TRBJ2-7 . TRBV18 . CASSPPNARGGNEQYF TGTGCCAGCTCACCACCTAACGCCAGGGGAGGGAACGAGCAGTACTTC
TRBJ1-1 . TRBV27 . CASKKNTEAFF TGTGCCAGCAAAAAGAACACTGAAGCTTTCTTT
TRBJ1-4 few TRBV7-9 TRBD1 CASSDRDRGVEKLFF TGTGCCAGCAGCGATCGGGACAGGGGGGTTGAAAAACTGTTTTTT
TRBJ2-3 . TRBV27 . CASSFRVSGDTQYF TGTGCCAGCAGTTTCCGGGTCTCGGGGGATACGCAGTATTTT
TRBJ1-6 once TRBV9 . CASGTDNSPLHF TGTGCCAGCGGGACCGATAATTCACCCCTCCACTTT
TRBJ2-1 . TRBV7-9 . CASTSWELGNEQFF TGTGCCAGCACCAGCTGGGAGTTGGGTAATGAGCAGTTCTTC
TRBJ1-1 . TRBV7-9 . CASDQTANTEAFF TGTGCCAGCGACCAGACGGCGAACACTGAAGCTTTCTTT
TRBJ1-1 . TRBV7-2 . CASSSAPGFGEAFF TGTGCCAGCAGTTCGGCCCCAGGGTTCGGTGAAGCTTTCTTT
TRBJ2-6 . TRBV5-8 . CASTDTGLGANVLTF TGTGCCAGCACCGACACAGGGCTTGGGGCCAACGTCCTGACTTTC
TRBJ2-7 . TRBV6-5 . CASTGDYEQYF TGTGCCAGCACGGGAGACTACGAGCAGTACTTC
TRBJ1-1 . TRBV6-1 . CASSEDWNTEAFF TGTGCCAGCAGTGAAGACTGGAACACTGAAGCTTTCTTT
TRBJ1-4 . TRBV27 TRBD1 CASSRSGGINEKLFF TGTGCCAGCAGCCGCTCAGGGGGCATTAATGAAAAACTGTTTTTT
TRBJ2-6 few TRBV15 . CATSRDRAGANVLTF TGTGCCACCAGCAGAGACAGGGCAGGGGCCAACGTCCTGACTTTC
TRBJ1-5 . TRBV28 . CASRPSNQPQHF TGTGCCAGCAGACCTAGCAATCAGCCCCAGCATTTT
TRBJ1-4 . TRBV6-5 . CASSSGGGDEKLFF TGTGCCAGCAGTTCGGGGGGCGGGGATGAAAAACTGTTTTTT
TRBJ1-6 . TRBV6-1 . CASRLGNSPLHF TGTGCCAGCAGACTCGGAAACTCACCCCTCCACTTT
TRBJ1-5 . TRBV30 . CAWSVGRFNQPQHF TGTGCCTGGAGTGTCGGTCGGTTTAATCAGCCCCAGCATTTT
TRBJ2-6 . TRBV2 . CASITAGANVLTF TGTGCCAGCATAACCGCCGGGGCCAACGTCCTGACTTTC
TRBJ2-7 . TRBV5-1 TRBD1 CASSWGQGAIEQYF TGCGCCAGCAGCTGGGGACAGGGGGCGATCGAGCAGTACTTC
TRBJ1-6 . TRBV9 TRBD1 CASSPRTGDNSPLHF TGTGCCAGCAGCCCTCGCACAGGGGATAATTCACCCCTCCACTTT
TRBJ1-4 . TRBV28 . CASSLLGGLFF TGTGCCAGCAGTTTACTAGGGGGACTGTTTTTT
TRBJ2-3 . TRBV11-2 TRBD2 CASSYRTTSVGTDTQYF TGTGCCAGCAGCTACCGGACTACTAGCGTCGGCACAGATACGCAGTATTTT
TRBJ1-6 few TRBV9 . CASSVVGDGNSPLHF TGTGCCAGCAGCGTAGTGGGGGATGGAAATTCACCCCTCCACTTT
TRBJ2-5 . TRBV5-6 TRBD2 CASSSTGTTYQETQYF TGTGCCAGCAGCTCCACCGGGACTACCTATCAAGAGACCCAGTACTTC
TRBJ1-4 . TRBV9 . CASSVGPTTNEKLFF TGTGCCAGCAGCGTAGGCCCTACAACTAATGAAAAACTGTTTTTT
TRBJ2-1 . TRBV7-2 . CASSLVLGAGYNEQFF TGTGCCAGCAGCTTAGTCCTGGGGGCCGGGTACAATGAGCAGTTCTTC
TRBJ1-5 . TRBV9 . CASSVAPDSNQPQHF TGTGCCAGCAGCGTAGCACCTGATAGCAATCAGCCCCAGCATTTT
TRBJ1-3 . TRBV6-6 . CASSYSDKGNTIYF TGTGCCAGCAGTTATTCCGACAAAGGAAACACCATATATTTT
TRBJ2-7 . TRBV5-4 . CASSLERAYEQYF TGTGCCAGCAGCTTGGAGAGGGCCTACGAGCAGTACTTC
TRBJ2-5 . TRBV5-6 . CASIGRAGQETQYF TGTGCCAGCATTGGACGGGCAGGACAGGAGACCCAGTACTTC
TRBJ2-7 . TRBV28 . CASRRNRDQGYEQYF TGTGCCAGCAGACGTAACAGGGATCAGGGCTACGAGCAGTACTTC
TRBJ2-2 . TRBV2 TRBD2 CASSGTSGAGGELFF TGTGCCAGCAGTGGAACTAGCGGGGCTGGCGGGGAGCTGTTTTTT
TRBJ1-2 . TRBV18 . CASSPETEGYTF TGTGCCAGCTCACCGGAGACCGAAGGCTACACCTTC
TRBJ2-5 . TRBV15 TRBD1 CATSRDPLRGQGETQYF TGTGCCACCAGCAGAGATCCCCTAAGGGGGCAGGGGGAGACCCAGTACTTC
TRBJ1-1 . TRBV7-6 TRBD1 CASSAQGVTEAFF TGTGCCAGCAGCGCACAGGGGGTCACTGAAGCTTTCTTT
TRBJ1-4 . TRBV30 TRBD1 CAWSTGGYEKLFF TGTGCCTGGAGTACAGGGGGGTATGAAAAACTGTTTTTT
TRBJ1-3 . TRBV28 . CASTGIGNTIYF TGTGCCAGCACCGGGATTGGGAACACCATATATTTT
TRBJ2-2 . TRBV7-3 TRBD2 CASSLTGLAGSTGELFF TGTGCCAGCAGCTTAACGGGGCTAGCGGGGAGCACCGGGGAGCTGTTTTTT
TRBJ2-1 . TRBV4-3 TRBD1 CASSLRQGPYNEQFF TGCGCCAGCAGCCTTCGACAGGGGCCCTACAATGAGCAGTTCTTC
TRBJ1-4 few TRBV30 . CAWTAGGATNEKLFF TGTGCCTGGACCGCCGGGGGTGCAACTAATGAAAAACTGTTTTTT
TRBJ2-3 . TRBV7-3 . CASSLPGVTDTQYF TGTGCCAGCAGCTTACCAGGGGTAACAGATACGCAGTATTTT
TRBJ2-4 . TRBV4-1 TRBD2 CASSPGLAGGPRNIQYF TGCGCCAGCAGCCCAGGACTAGCGGGGGGGCCTCGGAACATTCAGTACTTC